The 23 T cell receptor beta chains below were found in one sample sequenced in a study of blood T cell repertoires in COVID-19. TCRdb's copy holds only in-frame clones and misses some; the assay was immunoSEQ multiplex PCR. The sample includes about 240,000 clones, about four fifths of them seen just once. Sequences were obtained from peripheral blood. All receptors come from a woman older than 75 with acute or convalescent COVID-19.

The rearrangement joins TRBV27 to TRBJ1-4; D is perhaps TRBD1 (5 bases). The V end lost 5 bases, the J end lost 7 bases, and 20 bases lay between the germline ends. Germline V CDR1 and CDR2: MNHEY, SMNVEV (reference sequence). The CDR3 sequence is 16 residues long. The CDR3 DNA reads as TGTGCCAGCAGTCCGTGGTCGACAGCTGTTATTGAAAAACTGTTTTTT. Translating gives CASSPWSTAVIEKLFF.

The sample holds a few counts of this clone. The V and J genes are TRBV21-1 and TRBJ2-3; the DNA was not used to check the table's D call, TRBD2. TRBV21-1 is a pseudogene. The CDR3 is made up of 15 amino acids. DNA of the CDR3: TGTGCCAGCAGCAAGAGCGGGGGGGCGAAAGATACGCAGTATTTT. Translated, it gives CASSKSGGAKDTQYF.

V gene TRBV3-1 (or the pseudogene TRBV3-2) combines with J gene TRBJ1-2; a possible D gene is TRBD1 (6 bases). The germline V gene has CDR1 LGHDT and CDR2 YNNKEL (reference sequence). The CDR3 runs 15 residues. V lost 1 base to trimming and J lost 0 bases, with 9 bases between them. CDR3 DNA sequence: TGTGCCAGCAGCCAAGGACAGGCTCCTAACTATGGCTACACCTTC. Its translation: CASSQGQAPNYGYTF.

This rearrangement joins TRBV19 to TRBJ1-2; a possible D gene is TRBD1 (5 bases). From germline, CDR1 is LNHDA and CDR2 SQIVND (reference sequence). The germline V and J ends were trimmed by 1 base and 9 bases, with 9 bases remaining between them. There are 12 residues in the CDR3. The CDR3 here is CASSIVGQSYTF. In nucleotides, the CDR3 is TGTGCCAGTAGTATAGTGGGGCAAAGCTACACCTTC.

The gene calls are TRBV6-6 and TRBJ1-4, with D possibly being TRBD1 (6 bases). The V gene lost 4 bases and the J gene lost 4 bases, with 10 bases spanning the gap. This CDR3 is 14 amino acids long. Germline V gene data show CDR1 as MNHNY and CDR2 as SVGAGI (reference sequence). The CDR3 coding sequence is TGTGCCAGCAGTTCTACAGGGAGTAATGAAAAACTGTTTTTT. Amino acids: CASSSTGSNEKLFF.

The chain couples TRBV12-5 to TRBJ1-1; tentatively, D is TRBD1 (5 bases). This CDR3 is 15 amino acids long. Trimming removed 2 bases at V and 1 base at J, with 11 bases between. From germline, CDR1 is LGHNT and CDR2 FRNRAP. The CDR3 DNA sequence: TGTGCTAGTGGTTTGTTGCCGGGGGGGAACACTGAAGCTTTCTTT. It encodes CASGLLPGGNTEAFF.

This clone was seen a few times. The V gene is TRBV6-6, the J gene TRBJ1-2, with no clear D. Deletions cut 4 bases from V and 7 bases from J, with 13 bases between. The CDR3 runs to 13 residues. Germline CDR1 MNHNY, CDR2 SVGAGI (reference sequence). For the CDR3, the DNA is TGTGCCAGCAGTTTGGGCCCCGAGAGTGGCTACACCTTC. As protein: CASSLGPESGYTF.

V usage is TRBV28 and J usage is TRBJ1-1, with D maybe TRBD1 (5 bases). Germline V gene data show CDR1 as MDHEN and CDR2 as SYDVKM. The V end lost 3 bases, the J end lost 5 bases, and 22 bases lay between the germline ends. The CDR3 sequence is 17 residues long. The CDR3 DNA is TGTGCCAGCAGTTTCTCTCGGGTAACCCTGGGGGGGACTGAAGCTTTCTTT. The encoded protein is CASSFSRVTLGGTEAFF.

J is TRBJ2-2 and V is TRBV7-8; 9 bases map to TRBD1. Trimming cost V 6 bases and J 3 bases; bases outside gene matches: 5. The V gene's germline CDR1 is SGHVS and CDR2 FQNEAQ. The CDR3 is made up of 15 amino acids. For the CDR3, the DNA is TGTGCCAGCAGTCTTGACAGGGGGGACACCGGGGAGCTGTTTTTT. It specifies CASSLDRGDTGELFF.

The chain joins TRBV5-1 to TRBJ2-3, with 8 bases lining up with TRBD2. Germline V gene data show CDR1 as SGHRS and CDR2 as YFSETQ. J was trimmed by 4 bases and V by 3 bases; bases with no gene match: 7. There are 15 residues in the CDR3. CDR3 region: CASSSGGAIADTQYF. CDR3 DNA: TGCGCCAGCAGCTCCGGGGGGGCCATTGCAGATACGCAGTATTTT.

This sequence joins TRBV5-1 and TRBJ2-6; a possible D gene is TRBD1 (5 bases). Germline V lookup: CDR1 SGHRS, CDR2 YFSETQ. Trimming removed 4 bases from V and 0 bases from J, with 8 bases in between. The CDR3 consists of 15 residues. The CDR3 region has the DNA TGCGCCAGCAGCGCGACAGCCTCTGGGGCCAACGTCCTGACTTTC. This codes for CASSATASGANVLTF. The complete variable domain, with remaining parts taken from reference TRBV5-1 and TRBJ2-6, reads KAGVTQTPRYLIKTRGQQVTLSCSPISGHRSVSWYQQTPGQGLQFLFEYFSETQRNKGNFPGRFSGRQFSNSRSEMNVSTLELGDSALYLCASSATASGANVLTFGAGSRLTVL.

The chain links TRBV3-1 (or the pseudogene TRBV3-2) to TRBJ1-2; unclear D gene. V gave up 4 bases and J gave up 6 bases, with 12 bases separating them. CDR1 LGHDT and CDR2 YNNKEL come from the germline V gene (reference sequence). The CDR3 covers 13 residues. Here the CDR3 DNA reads TGTGCCAGCAGCCCCATGGGCCGCGATGGCTACACCTTC. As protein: CASSPMGRDGYTF.

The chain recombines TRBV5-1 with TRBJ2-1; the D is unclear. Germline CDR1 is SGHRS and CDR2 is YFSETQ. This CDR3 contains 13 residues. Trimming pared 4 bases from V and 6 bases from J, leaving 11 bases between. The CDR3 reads CASSVGSGNEQFF. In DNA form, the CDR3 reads TGCGCCAGCAGCGTTGGGTCGGGCAATGAGCAGTTCTTC.

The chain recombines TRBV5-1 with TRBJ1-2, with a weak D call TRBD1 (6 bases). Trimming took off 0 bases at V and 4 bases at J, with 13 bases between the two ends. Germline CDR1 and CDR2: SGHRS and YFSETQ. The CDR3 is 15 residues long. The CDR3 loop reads CASSLVSAGAYGYTF. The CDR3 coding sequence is TGCGCCAGCAGCTTGGTGTCGGCAGGGGCCTATGGCTACACCTTC.

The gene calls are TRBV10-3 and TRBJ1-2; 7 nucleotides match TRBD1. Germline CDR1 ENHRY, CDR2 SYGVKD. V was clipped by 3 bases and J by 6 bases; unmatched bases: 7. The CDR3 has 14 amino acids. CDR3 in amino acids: CAISDGPGTDGYTF. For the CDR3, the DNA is TGTGCCATCAGTGACGGTCCCGGGACAGATGGCTACACCTTC.

As DNA, the CDR3 is TGTGCCAGCAGCATCTCGGGGGGGCCCACCGGGGAGCTGTTTTTT. This sequence encodes CASSISGGPTGELFF. The gene calls are TRBV9 and TRBJ2-2, with TRBD2 matching 8 bases. The V gene end was trimmed by 4 bases and the J gene end by 4 bases; junction bases not matched to a gene: 6. The CDR3 contains 15 residues. Germline V gives CDR1 SGDLS, CDR2 YYNGEE. Looking up the rest from reference TRBV9 and TRBJ2-2 gives the full variable domain: DSGVTQTPKHLITATGQRVTLRCSPRSGDLSVYWYQQSLDQGLQFLIQYYNGEERAKGNILERFSAQQFPDLHSELNLSSLELGDSALYFCASSISGGPTGELFFGEGSRLTVL.

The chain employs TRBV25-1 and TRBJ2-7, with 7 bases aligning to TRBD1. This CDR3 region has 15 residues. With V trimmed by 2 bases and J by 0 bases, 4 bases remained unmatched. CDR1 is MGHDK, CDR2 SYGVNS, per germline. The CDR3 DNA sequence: TGTGCCAGCAGTGAAAGGGGACAGCGCTCCTACGAGCAGTACTTC. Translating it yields CASSERGQRSYEQYF.

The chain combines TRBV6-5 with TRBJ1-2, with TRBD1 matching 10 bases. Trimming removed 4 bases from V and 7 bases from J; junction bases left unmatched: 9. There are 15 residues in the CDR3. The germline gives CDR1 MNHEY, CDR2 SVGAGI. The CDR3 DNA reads TGTGCCAGCAGTTCAGACAGGGGGCGTACAAGTGGCTACACCTTC. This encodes CASSSDRGRTSGYTF.

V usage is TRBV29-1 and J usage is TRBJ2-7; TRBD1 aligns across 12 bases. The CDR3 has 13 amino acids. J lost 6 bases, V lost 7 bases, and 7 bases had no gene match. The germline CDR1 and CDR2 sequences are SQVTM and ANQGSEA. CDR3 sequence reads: CSALGDRGREQYF. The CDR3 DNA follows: TGCAGCGCCCTGGGGGACAGGGGGCGCGAGCAGTACTTC.

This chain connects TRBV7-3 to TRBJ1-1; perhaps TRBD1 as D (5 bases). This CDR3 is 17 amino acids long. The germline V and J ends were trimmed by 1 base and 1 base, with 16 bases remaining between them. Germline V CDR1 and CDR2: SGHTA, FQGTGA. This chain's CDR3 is CASSLRPGRGKNTEAFF. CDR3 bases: TGTGCCAGCAGCTTAAGGCCAGGGAGGGGTAAGAACACTGAAGCTTTCTTT.

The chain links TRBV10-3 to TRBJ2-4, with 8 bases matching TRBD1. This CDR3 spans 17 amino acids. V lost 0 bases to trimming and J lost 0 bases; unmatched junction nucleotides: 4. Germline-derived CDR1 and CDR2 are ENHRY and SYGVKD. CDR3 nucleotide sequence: TGTGCCATCAGTGAGTCGAACAGGGGGTTAGCCAAAAACATTCAGTACTTC. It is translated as CAISESNRGLAKNIQYF.

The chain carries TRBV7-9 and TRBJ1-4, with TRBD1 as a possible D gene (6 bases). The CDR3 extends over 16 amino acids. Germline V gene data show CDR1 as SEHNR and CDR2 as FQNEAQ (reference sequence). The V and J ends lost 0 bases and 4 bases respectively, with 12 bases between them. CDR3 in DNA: TGTGCCAGCAGCTTAGCGACCGGGACATTTAATGAAAAACTGTTTTTT. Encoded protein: CASSLATGTFNEKLFF.

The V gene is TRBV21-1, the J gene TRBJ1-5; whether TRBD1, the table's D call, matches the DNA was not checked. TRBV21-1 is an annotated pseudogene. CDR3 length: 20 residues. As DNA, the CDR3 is TGTGCCAGCAGCCCTCCGGACAGGGATATGGATAGGGCTAGCAATCAGCCCCAGCATTTT. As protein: CASSPPDRDMDRASNQPQHF.